This T cell receptor (beta chain) was captured by sequencing in a study of human T cells and chemical hapten exposure. The overall study: Doses of diphenylcyclopropenone went to the patients' scalps weekly throughout the approximately 26-week study.

Specified time point: patch test 1, 2 weeks after DPC sensitization. Treatment indicated: therapeutic diphenylcyclopropenone sensitization with weekly scalp DPC. This clonotype was seen repeatedly, ten times or more. Its specificity is unknown. Whole-study findings and limits: Sensitization with DPC brought no change to TCRs above 1 in 1000 in frequency.

Each CDR3 protein gets one entry after TCRdb re-called the RACE reads with MiXCR. Among roughly 360,000 distinct CDR3 sequences, around 5% were seen once, and the ten largest hold approximately 2.1%. CDR1 is DFQATT and CDR2 is SNEGSKA in the germline V gene (reference sequence). This CDR3 has 13 amino acids. The V gene lost 0 bases and the J gene lost 1 base, with 6 bases spanning the gap. The J gene is TRBJ1-1, the V gene TRBV20-1, with D uncertain. Sequencing used whole blood, obtained in connection with sensitization to the hapten diphenylcyclopropenone (DPC). The receptor was derived from a woman in her 50s with alopecia areata. Some clones in this sample may be carry-over from other donors' samples. CDR3 in amino acids: CSARDPANTEAFF. CDR3 bases: TGCAGTGCTAGAGATCCAGCGAACACTGAAGCTTTCTTT.